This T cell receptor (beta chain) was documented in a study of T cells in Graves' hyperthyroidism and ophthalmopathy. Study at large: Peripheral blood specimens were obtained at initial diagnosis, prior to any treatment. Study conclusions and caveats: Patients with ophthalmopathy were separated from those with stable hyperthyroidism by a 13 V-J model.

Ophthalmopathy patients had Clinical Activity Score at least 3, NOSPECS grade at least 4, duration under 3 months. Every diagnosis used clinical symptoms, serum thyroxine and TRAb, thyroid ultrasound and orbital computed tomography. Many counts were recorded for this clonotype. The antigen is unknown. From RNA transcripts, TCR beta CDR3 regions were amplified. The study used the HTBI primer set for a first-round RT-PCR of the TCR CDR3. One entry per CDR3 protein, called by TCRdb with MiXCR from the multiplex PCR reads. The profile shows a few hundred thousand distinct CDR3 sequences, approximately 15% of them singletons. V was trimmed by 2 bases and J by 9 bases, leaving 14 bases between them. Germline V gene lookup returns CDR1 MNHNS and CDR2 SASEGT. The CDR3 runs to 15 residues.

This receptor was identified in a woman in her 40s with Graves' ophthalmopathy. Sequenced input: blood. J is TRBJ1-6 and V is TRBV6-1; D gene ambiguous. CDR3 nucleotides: TGTGCCAGCAGTGAAATTCGGTCACTAGGTTCACCCCTCCACTTT. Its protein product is CASSEIRSLGSPLHF.